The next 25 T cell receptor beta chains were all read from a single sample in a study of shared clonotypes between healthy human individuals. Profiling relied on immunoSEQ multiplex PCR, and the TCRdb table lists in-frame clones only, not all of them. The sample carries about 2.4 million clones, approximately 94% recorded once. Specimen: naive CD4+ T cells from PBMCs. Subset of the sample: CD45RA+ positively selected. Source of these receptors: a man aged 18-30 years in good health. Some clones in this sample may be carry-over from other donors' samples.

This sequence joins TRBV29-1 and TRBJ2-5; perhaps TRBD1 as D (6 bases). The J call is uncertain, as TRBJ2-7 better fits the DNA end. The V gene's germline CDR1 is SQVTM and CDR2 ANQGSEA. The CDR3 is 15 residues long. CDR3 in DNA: TGCAGCCCTCTCGTGACCGGGACACCCTCCTACGAGCAGTACTTC. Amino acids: CSPLVTGTPSYEQYF.

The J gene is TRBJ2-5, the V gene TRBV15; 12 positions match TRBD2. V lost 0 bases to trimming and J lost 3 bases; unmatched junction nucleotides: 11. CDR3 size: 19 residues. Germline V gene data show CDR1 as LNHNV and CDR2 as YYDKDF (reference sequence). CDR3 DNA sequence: TGTGCCACCAGCAGAGAGGGCGGGCTAGCGGGAGGGCAGGAAGAGACCCAGTACTTC. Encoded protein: CATSREGGLAGGQEETQYF.

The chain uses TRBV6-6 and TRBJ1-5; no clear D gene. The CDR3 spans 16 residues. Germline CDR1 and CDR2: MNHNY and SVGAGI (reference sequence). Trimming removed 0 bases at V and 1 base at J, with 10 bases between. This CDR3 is CASSYSPGVSNQPQHF. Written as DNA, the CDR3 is TGTGCCAGCAGTTACTCGCCCGGGGTAAGCAATCAGCCCCAGCATTTT.

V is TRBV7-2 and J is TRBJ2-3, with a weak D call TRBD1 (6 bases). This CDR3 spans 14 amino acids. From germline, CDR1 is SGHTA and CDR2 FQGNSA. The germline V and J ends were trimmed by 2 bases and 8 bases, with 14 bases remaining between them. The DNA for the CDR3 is TGTGCCAGCAGCTTATCCGCCAGAGGGGGTACGCAGTATTTT. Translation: CASSLSARGGTQYF. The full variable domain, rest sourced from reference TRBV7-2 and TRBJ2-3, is GAGVSQSPSNKVTEKGKDVELRCDPISGHTALYWYRQSLGQGLEFLIYFQGNSAPDKSGLPSDRFSAERTGGSVSTLTIQRTQQEDSAVYLCASSLSARGGTQYFGPGTRLTVL.

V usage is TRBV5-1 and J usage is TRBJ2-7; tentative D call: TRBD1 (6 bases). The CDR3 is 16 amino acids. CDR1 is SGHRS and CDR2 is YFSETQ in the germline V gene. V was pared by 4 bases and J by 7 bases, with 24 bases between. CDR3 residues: CASSVAMSGQPGEQYF. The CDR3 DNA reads TGCGCCAGCAGCGTGGCGATGTCAGGACAGCCTGGGGAGCAGTACTTC.

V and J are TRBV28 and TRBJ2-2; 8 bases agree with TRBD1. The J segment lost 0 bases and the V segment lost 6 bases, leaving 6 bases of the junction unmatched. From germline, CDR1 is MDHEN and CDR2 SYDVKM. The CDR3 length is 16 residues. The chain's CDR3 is CASRPTGAPNTGELFF. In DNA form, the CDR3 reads TGTGCCAGCAGGCCGACAGGGGCCCCGAACACCGGGGAGCTGTTTTTT.

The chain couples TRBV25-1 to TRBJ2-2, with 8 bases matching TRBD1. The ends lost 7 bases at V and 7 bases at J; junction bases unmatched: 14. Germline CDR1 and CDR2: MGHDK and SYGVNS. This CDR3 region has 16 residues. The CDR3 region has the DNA TGTGCCAGCACTTTAGGCGGGACAGGATCTGTCGGGGAGCTGTTTTTT. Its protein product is CASTLGGTGSVGELFF.

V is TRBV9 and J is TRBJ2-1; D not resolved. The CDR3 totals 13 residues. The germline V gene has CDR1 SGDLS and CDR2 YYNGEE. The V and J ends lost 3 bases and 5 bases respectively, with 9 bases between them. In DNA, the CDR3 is TGTGCCAGCAGCGCGACCCTGAACAATGAGCAGTTCTTC. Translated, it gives CASSATLNNEQFF.

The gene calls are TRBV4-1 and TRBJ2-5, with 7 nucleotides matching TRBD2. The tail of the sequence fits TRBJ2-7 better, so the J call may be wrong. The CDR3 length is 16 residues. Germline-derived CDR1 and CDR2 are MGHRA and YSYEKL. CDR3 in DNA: TGCGCCAGCAGCCCCTTTTGGGCTAGCGGAACCTACGAGCAGTACTTC. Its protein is CASSPFWASGTYEQYF.

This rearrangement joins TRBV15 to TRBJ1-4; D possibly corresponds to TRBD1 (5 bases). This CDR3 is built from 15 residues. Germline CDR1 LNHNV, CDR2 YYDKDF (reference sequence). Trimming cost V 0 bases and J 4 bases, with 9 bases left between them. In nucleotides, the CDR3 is TGTGCCACCAGCAGAGATGGGGCACTTAATGAAAAACTGTTTTTT. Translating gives CATSRDGALNEKLFF.

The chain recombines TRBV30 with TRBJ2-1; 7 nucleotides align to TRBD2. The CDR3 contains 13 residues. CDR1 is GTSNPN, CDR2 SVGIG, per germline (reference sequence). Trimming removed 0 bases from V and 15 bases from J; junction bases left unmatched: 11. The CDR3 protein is CAWSVIGGSRGFF. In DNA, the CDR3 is TGTGCCTGGAGTGTAATCGGCGGGAGCCGGGGGTTCTTC.

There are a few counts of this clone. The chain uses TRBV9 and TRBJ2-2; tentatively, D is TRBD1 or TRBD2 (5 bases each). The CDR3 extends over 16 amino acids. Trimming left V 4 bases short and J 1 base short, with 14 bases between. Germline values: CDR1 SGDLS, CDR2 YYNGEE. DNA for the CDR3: TGTGCCAGCAGCCCCGCCGGGGACCGGAACACCGGGGAGCTGTTTTTT. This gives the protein CASSPAGDRNTGELFF.

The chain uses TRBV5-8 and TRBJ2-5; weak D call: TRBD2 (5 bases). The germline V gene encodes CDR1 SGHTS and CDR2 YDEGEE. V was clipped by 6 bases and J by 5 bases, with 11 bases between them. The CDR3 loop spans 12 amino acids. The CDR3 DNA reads TGTGCCAGCATCCTCCTAGCTGAGACCCAGTACTTC. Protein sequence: CASILLAETQYF.

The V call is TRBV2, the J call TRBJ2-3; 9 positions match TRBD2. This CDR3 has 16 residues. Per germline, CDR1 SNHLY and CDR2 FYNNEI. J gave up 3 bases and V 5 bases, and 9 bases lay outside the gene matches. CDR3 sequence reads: CASSSSAGGGTDTQYF. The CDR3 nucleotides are TGTGCCAGCAGTTCCTCCGCGGGGGGGGGAACAGATACGCAGTATTTT.

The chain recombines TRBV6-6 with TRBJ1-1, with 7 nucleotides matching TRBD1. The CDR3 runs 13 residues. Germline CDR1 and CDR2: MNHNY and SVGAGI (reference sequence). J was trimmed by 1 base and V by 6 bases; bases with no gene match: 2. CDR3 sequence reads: CASRSGGNTEAFF. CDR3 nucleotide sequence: TGTGCCAGCAGATCAGGGGGGAACACTGAAGCTTTCTTT.

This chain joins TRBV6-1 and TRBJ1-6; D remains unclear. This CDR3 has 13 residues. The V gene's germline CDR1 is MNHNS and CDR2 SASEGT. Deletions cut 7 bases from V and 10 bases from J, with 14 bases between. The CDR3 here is CASMRRGGSPLHF. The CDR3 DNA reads TGTGCCAGCATGCGACGGGGAGGGTCACCCCTCCACTTT.

The CDR3, as DNA: TGTGCCAGCAGCAGCAACAGGGTCGAGCAGTACTTC. This encodes CASSSNRVEQYF. This sequence joins TRBV6-5 and TRBJ2-7; D may be TRBD1 (6 bases). V lost 6 bases and J lost 6, with 12 bases in between. CDR3 size: 12 residues. Germline assignment: CDR1 MNHEY and CDR2 SVGAGI.

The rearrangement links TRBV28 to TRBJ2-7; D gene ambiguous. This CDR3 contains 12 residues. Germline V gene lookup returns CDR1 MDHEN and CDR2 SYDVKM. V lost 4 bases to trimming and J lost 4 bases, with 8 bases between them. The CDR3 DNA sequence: TGTGCCAGCAGTTACCGAGTTTACGAGCAGTACTTC. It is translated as CASSYRVYEQYF.

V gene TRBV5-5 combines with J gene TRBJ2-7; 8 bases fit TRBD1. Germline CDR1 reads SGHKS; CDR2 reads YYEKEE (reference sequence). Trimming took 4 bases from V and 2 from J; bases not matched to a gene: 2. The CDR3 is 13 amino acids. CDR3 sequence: CASSVGQAYEQYF. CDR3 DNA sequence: TGTGCCAGCAGCGTGGGACAGGCCTACGAGCAGTACTTC.

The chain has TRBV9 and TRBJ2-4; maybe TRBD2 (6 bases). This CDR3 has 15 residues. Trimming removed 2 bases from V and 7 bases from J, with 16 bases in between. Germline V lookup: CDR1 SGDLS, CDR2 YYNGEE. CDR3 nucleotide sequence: TGTGCCAGCAGCGTTGACCCTTCGGAGGGCAACATTCAGTACTTC. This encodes CASSVDPSEGNIQYF. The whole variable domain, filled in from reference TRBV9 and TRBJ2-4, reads DSGVTQTPKHLITATGQRVTLRCSPRSGDLSVYWYQQSLDQGLQFLIQYYNGEERAKGNILERFSAQQFPDLHSELNLSSLELGDSALYFCASSVDPSEGNIQYFGAGTRLSVL.

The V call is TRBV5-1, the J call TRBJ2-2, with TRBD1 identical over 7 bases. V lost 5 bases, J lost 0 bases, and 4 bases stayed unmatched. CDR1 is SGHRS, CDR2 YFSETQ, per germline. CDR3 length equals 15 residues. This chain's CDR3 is CASRPGQANTGELFF. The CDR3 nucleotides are TGCGCCAGCAGACCCGGACAGGCGAACACCGGGGAGCTGTTTTTT.

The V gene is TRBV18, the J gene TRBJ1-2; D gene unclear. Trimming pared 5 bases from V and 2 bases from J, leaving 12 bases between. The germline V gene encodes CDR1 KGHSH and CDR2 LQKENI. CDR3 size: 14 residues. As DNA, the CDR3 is TGTGCCAGCTCAGTCTCTGGAGGGAACTATGGCTACACCTTC. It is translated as CASSVSGGNYGYTF.

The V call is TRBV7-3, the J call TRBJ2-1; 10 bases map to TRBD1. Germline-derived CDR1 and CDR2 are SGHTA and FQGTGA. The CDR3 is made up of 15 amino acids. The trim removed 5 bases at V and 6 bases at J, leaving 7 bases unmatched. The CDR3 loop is CASSAGQGGTNEQFF. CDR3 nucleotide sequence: TGTGCCAGCAGCGCAGGACAGGGGGGGACCAATGAGCAGTTCTTC. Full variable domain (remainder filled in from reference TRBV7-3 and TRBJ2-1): GAGVSQTPSNKVTEKGKYVELRCDPISGHTALYWYRQSLGQGPEFLIYFQGTGAADDSGLPNDRFFAVRPEGSVSTLKIQRTERGDSAVYLCASSAGQGGTNEQFFGPGTRLTVL.

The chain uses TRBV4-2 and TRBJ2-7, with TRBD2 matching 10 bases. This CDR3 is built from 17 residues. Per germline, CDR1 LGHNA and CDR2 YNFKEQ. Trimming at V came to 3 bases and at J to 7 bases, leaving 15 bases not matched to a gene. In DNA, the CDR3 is TGTGCCAGCAGCCATTATGGTATGGAGCGGGAGGGAGGGGAGCAGTACTTC. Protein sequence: CASSHYGMEREGGEQYF.

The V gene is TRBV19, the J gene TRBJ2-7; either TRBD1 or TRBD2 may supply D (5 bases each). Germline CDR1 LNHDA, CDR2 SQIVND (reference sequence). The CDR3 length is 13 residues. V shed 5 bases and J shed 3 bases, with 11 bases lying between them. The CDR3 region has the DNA TGTGCCAGTAGTTGGGGGATCCACTACGAGCAGTACTTC. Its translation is CASSWGIHYEQYF.